The clone carrying this TCR beta chain has just a few counts. They built TCR cDNA with 5'RACE template switching, a step that put in a universal primer site and UMIs. TCRdb reprocessed the 5' RACE reads via MiXCR and lists one record per CDR3 protein. The table records hundreds of thousands of distinct CDR3 sequences, roughly 12% of them present only once. The germline V gene encodes CDR1 MNHNS and CDR2 SASEGT. CDR3 length equals 17 residues. The V end lost 1 base, the J end lost 1 base, and 14 bases lay between the germline ends. This record comes from a study of T cells after yellow fever vaccination.

The chain links TRBV6-1 to TRBJ2-1, with TRBD1 as a possible D gene (5 bases). This clonotype originated in a man aged 25-45 years who received the YFV17D yellow fever vaccine. The sample in question was PBMCs, obtained on the day of the yellow fever booster vaccination. CDR3 residues: CASSEEVGVRSYNEQFF. DNA for the CDR3: TGTGCCAGCAGTGAAGAGGTAGGGGTAAGGTCCTACAATGAGCAGTTCTTC.